This T cell receptor (beta chain) was sequenced for a study of blood T cells in healthy people across ages. Study overall: Researchers report that template switching captured about one barcoded beta molecule per two T cells. Study-level points and caveats: Per million T cells, TCR beta diversity dropped about linearly as age rose.

Isolating PBMCs gave at least 6.5 million of these cells per sample. The V and J ends lost 7 bases and 3 bases respectively, with 8 bases between them. Germline CDR1 SNHLY, CDR2 FYNNEI. The CDR3 extends over 12 amino acids. Then a second PCR, running roughly 7 to 11 cycles, was carried out with a sample-barcoded 5' primer and a J-beta primer mix. MiXCR, run by TCRdb on the 5' RACE reads, gives a single entry per CDR3 protein. The table lists approximately 780,000 distinct CDR3 sequences, 25% to 30% of them singletons. This clonotype showed up just a few times. The antigen is undetermined. The same data also went into a second study, on T cells of mothers and their children. From that study: For cDNA synthesis, the complete extracted RNA was used (1.5 ug per 15 ul).

Sequencing was carried out using blood. This TCR derives from a boy aged 5-17 years in good health. The J gene is TRBJ2-3, the V gene TRBV2, with D unresolved. The CDR3 DNA sequence: TGTGCCAGCACGCAGTCTACAGATACGCAGTATTTT. Protein: CASTQSTDTQYF. Supplemented by reference TRBV2 and TRBJ2-3, the full variable domain reads EPEVTQTPSHQVTQMGQEVILRCVPISNHLYFYWYRQILGQKVEFLVSFYNNEISEKSEIFDDQFSVERPDGSNFTLKIRSTKLEDSAMYFCASTQSTDTQYFGPGTRLTVL.